This T cell receptor (beta chain) was documented in a study of shared clonotypes between healthy human individuals. Across the whole study: Ranging from 18 to 49 in age, donors were two women and a few men.

Study observations and caveats: The sole specimen, blood, was sampled, and tissue repertoires likely differ.

In regard to this clone: No antigen is known for it.

The protocol was immunoSEQ multiplex PCR, while the TCRdb copy is restricted to in-frame clones and leaves out a portion. Of roughly 2.1 million clones listed, more than 85% are singletons. CD45RO negativity and positive selection for CCR7 defined naive CD8 cells, a population that excluded terminally differentiated effector memory CD45RA+ cells. The TCR sequence derives from a man between 18 and 29 years old in good health. Some clones in this sample may be carry-over from other donors' samples. Sequencing was carried out using naive CD8+ T cells from PBMCs.

Written as DNA, the CDR3 is TGTGCCAGCACCTTCTCTAGCGGGGCCTACGAGCAGTACTTC. Amino acids: CASTFSSGAYEQYF. This chain connects TRBV5-8 to TRBJ2-7; 9 bases fit TRBD2. Per germline, CDR1 SGHTS and CDR2 YDEGEE. Trimming removed 6 bases from V and 2 bases from J; junction bases left unmatched: 6. The CDR3 is 14 residues long.